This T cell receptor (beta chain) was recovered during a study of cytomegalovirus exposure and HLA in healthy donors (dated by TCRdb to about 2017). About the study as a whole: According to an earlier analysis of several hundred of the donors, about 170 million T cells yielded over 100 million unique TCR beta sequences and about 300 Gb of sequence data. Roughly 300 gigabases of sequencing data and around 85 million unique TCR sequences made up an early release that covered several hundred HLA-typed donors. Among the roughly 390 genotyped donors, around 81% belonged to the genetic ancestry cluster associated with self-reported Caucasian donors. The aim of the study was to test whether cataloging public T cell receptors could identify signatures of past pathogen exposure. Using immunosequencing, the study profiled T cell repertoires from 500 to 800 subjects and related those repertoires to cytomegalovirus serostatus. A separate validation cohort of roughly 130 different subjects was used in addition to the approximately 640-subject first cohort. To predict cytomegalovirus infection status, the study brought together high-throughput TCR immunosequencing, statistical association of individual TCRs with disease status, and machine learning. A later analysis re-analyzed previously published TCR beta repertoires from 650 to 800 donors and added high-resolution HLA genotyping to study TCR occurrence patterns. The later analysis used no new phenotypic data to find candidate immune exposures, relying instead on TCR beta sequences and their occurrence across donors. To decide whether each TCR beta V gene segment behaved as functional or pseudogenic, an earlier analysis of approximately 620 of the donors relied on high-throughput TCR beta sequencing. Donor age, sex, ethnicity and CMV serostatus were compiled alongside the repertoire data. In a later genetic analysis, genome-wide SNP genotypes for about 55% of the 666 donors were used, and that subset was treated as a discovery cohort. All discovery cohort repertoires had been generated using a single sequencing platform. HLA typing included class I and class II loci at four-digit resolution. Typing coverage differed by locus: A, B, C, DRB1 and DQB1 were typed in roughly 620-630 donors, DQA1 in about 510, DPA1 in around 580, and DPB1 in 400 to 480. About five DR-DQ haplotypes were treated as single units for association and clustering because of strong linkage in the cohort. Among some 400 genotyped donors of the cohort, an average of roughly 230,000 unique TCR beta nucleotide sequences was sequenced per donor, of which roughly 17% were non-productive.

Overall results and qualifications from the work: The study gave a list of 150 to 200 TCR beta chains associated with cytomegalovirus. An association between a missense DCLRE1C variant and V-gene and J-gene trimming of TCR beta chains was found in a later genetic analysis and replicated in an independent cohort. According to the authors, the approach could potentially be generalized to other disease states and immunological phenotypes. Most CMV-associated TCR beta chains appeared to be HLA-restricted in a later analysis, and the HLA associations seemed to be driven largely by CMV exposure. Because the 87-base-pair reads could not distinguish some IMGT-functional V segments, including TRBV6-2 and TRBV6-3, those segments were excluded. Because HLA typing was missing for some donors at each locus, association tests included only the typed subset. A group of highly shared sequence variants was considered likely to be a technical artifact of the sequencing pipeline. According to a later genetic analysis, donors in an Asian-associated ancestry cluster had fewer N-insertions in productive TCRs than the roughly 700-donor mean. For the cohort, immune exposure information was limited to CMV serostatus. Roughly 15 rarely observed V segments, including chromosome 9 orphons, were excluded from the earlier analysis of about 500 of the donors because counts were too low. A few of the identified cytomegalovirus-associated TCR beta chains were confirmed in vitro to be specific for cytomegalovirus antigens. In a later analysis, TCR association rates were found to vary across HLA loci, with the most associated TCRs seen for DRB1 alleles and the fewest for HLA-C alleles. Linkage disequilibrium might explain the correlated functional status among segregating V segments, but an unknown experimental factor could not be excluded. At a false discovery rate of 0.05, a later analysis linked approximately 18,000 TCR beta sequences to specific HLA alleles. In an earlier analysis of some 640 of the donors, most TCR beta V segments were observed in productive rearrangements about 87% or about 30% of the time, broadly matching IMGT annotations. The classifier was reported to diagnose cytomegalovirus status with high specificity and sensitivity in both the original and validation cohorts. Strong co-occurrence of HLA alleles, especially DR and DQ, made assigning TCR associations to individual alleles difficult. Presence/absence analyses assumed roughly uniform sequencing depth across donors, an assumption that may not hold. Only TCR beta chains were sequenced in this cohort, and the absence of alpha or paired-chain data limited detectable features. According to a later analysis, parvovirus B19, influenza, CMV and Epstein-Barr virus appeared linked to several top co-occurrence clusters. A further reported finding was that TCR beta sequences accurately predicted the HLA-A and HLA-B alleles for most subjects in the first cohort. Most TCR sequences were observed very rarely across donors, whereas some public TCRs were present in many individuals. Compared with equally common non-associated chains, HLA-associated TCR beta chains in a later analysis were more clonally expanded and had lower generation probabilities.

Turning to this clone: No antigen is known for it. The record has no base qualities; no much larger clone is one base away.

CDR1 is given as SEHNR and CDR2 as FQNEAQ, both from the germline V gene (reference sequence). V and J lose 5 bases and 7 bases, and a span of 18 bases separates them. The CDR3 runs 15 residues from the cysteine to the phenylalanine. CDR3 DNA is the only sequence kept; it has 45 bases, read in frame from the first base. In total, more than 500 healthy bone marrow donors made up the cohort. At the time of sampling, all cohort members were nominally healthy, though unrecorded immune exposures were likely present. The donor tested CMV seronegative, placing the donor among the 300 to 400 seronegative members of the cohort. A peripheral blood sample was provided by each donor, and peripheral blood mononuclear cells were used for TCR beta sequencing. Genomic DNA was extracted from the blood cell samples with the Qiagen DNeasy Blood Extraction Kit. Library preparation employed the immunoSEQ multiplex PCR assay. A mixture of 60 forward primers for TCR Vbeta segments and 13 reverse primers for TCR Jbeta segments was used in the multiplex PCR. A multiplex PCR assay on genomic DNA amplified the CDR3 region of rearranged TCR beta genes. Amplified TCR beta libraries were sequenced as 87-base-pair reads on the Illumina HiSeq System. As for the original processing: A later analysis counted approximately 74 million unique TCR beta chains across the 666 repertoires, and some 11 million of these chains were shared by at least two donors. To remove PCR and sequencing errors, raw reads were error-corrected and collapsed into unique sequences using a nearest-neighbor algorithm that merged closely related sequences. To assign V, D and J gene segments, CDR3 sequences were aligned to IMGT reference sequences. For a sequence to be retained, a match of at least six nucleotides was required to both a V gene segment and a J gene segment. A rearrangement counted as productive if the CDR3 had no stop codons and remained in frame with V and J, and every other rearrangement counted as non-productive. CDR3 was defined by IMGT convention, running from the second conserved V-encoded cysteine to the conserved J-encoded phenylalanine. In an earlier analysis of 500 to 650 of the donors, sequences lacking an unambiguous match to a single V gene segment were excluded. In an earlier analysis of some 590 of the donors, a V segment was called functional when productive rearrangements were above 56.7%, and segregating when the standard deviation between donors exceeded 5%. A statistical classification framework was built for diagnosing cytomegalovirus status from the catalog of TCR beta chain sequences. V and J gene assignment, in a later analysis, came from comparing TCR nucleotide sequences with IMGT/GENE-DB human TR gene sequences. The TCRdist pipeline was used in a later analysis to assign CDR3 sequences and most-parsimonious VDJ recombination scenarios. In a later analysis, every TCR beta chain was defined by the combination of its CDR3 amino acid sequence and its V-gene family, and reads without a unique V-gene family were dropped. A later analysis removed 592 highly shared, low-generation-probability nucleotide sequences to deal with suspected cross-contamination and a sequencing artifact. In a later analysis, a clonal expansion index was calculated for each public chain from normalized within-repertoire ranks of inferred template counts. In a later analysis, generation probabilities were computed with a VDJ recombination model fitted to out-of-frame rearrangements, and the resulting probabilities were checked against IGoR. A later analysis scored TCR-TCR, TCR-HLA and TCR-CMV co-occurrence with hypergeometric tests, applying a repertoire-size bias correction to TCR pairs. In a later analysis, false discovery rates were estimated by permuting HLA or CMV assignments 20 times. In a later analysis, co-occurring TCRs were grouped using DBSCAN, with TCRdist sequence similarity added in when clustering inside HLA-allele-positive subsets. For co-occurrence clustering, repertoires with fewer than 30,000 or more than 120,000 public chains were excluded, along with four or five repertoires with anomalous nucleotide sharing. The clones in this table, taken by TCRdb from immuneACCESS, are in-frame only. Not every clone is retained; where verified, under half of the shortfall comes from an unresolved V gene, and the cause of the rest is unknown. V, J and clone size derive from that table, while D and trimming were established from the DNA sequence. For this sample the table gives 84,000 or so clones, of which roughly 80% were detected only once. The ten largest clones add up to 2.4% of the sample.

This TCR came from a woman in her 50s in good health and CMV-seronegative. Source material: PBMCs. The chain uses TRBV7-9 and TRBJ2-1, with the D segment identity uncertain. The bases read TGTGCCAGCAGCCAAGCCACAGCTACTCGAAATGAGCAGTTCTTC. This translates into CASSQATATRNEQFF.